This entry describes one T cell receptor beta chain. Its antigen is still unknown. These data come from a study of cytomegalovirus exposure and HLA in healthy donors. Study findings and constraints: Analyses of presence and absence presupposed an approximately uniform sequencing depth across donors. TCR beta V- and J-gene trimming was later associated with a missense DCLRE1C variant. A later look showed TCR association rates differing by HLA locus, highest for DRB1 and lowest for HLA-C.

Primers included in the PCR were 60 Vbeta and 13 Jbeta primers. Sequencing used immunoSEQ multiplex PCR; TCRdb keeps in-frame clones, though not all of them. The sample lists under 110,000 clones, 70% to 80% seen once, with roughly 3.7% in the top ten. This CDR3 contains 13 residues. Trimming left V 2 bases short and J 7 bases short, with 9 bases between. CDR1 is LNHDA, CDR2 SQIVND, per germline (reference sequence). The source of this sequence is a man between 60 and 70 years old in good health and CMV-seronegative. This sequence joins TRBV19 and TRBJ1-5, with D uncertain. The sample consisted of PBMCs. As DNA, the CDR3 is TGTGCCAGTAGTATAAAATCTGAGCAGCCCCAGCATTTT. Protein product: CASSIKSEQPQHF.